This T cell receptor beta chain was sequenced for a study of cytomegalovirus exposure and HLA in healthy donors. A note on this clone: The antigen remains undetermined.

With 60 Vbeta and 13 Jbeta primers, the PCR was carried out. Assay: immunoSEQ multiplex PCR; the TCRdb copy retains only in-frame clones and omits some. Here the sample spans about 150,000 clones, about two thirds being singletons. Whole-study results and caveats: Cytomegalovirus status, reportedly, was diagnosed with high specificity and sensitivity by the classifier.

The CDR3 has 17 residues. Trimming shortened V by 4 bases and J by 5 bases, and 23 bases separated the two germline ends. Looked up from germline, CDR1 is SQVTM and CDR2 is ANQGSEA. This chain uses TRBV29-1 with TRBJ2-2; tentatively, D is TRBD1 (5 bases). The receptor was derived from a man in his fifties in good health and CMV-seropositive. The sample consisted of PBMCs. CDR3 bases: TGCAGCGTTGGAGGCACAGGTAGCTTTGTTGGTACCGGGGAGCTGTTTTTT. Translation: CSVGGTGSFVGTGELFF.